Ten or more counts support the clone carrying this T cell receptor (beta chain). Its cognate antigen is unknown. TCRdb analysed the reads with MiXCR anew, one entry per CDR3 protein. This sample has roughly 800,000 distinct CDR3 sequences, with just under 30% found just once. This sample is drawn from a study of T cell repertoires in cytomegalovirus infection. Germline CDR1 reads MNHEY; CDR2 reads SVGAGI. The CDR3 extends over 15 amino acids. V gave up 8 bases and J gave up 0 bases, with 14 bases separating them. The chain employs TRBV6-5 and TRBJ2-1; D unresolved. The sequences come from cultured CD8+ T cells from PBMCs, collected from culture after CMV antigen stimulation. The TCR originated in a human donor in good health (CMV status not recorded). Some clones in this sample may be carry-over from other donors' samples. DNA of the CDR3: TGTGCCAGCTCAACAGCGAGTTACTCCTACAATGAGCAGTTCTTC. This sequence encodes CASSTASYSYNEQFF.